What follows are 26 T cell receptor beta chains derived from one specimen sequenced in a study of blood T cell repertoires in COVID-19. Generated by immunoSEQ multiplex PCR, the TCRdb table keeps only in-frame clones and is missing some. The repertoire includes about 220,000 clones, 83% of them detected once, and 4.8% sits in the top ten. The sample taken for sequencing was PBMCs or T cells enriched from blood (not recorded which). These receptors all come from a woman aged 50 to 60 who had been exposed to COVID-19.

In DNA form, the CDR3 reads TGTGCCAGCAGCTTAGTGATCCTACGAGACCTCCACTTT. It codes for CASSLVILRDLHF. The chain uses TRBV11-2 and TRBJ1-6; D is ambiguous. V was shortened by 1 base and J by 15 bases, with 13 bases between the two germline ends. CDR1 SGHAT and CDR2 FQNNGV come from the germline V gene. The CDR3 loop spans 13 amino acids.

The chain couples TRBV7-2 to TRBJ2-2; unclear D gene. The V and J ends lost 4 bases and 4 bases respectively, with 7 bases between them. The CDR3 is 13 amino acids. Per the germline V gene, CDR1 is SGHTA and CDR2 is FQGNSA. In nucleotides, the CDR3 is TGTGCCAGCAGCTACCAGGCCACCGGGGAGCTGTTTTTT. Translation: CASSYQATGELFF.

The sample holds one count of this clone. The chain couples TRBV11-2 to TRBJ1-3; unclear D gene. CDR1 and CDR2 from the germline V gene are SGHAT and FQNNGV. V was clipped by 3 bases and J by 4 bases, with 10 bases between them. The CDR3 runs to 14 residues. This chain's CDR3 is CASSFPDSGNTIYF. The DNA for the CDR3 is TGTGCCAGCAGCTTCCCGGACTCAGGAAACACCATATATTTT. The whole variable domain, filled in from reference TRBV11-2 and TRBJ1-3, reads EAGVAQSPRYKIIEKRQSVAFWCNPISGHATLYWYQQILGQGPKLLIQFQNNGVVDDSQLPKDRFSAERLKGVDSTLKIQPAKLEDSAVYLCASSFPDSGNTIYFGEGSWLTVV.

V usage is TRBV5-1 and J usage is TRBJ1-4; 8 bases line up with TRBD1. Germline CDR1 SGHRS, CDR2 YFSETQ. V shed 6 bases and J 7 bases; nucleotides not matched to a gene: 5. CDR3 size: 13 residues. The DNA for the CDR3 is TGCGCCAGCAACCAGGGGGCAGGTGAAAAACTGTTTTTT. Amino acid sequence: CASNQGAGEKLFF.

CDR3 amino acids: CASSYSTGPGSEAFF. The DNA for the CDR3 is TGTGCCAGCAGTTACTCTACAGGGCCGGGATCTGAAGCTTTCTTT. The chain uses TRBV6-5 and TRBJ1-1, with D tentatively TRBD1 (6 bases). The V and J ends lost 0 bases and 6 bases respectively, with 14 bases between them. The germline V gene encodes CDR1 MNHEY and CDR2 SVGAGI. The CDR3 spans 15 residues.

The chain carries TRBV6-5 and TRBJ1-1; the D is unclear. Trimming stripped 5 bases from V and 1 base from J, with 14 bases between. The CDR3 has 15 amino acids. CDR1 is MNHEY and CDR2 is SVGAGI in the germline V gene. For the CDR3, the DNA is TGTGCCAGCAGTAAACACGGAGCATCGAACACTGAAGCTTTCTTT. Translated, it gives CASSKHGASNTEAFF.

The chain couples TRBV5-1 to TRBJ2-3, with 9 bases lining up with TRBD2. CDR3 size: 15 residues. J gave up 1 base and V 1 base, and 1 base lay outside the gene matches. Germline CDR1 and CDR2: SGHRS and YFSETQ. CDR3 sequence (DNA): TGCGCCAGCAGCTTGTTAGCGGGGGGCACAGATACGCAGTATTTT. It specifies CASSLLAGGTDTQYF.

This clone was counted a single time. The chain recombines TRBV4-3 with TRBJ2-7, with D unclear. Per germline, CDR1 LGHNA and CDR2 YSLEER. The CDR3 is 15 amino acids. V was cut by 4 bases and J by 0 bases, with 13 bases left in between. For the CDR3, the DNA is TGCGCCAGCAGCCTACAGCAGCAAGCCTCCTACGAGCAGTACTTC. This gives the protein CASSLQQQASYEQYF.

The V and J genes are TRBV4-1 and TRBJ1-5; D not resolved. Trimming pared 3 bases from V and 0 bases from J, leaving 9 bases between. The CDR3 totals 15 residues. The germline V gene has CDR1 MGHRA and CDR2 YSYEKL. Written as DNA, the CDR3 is TGCGCCAGCAGCCATTCCCAGGATAGCAATCAGCCCCAGCATTTT. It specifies CASSHSQDSNQPQHF.

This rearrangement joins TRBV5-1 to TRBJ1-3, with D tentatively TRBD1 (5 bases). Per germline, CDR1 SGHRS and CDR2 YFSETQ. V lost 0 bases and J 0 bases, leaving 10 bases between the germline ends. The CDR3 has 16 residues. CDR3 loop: CASSLAQGFSGNTIYF. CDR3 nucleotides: TGCGCCAGCAGCTTGGCCCAGGGCTTCTCTGGAAACACCATATATTTT.

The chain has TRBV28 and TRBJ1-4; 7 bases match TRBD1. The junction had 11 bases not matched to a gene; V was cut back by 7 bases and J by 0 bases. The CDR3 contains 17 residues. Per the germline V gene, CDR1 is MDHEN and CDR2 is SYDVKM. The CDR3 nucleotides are TGTGCCAGCAAGGCAGGGGGACCTATTACAACTAATGAAAAACTGTTTTTT. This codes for CASKAGGPITTNEKLFF.

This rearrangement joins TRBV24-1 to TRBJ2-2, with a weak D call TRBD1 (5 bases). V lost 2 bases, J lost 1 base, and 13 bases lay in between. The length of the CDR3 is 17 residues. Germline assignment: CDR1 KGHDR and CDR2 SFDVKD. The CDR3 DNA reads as TGTGCCACCAGTGATTCGTCGCGAAGGGGGAACACCGGGGAGCTGTTTTTT. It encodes CATSDSSRRGNTGELFF.

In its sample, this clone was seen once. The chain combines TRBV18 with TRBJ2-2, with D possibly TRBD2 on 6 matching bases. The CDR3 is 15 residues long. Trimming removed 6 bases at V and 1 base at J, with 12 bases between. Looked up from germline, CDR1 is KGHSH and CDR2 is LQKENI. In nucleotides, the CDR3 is TGTGCCAGCTCGTGGCGCGGGGTGAACACCGGGGAGCTGTTTTTT. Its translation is CASSWRGVNTGELFF. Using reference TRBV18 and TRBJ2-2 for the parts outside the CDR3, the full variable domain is NAGVMQNPRHLVRRRGQEARLRCSPMKGHSHVYWYRQLPEEGLKFMVYLQKENIIDESGMPKERFSAEFPKEGPSILRIQQVVRGDSAAYFCASSWRGVNTGELFFGEGSRLTVL.

The CDR3 region has the DNA TGCGCCAGCAGCTTCAGTGGCGGCGGGGAGCTGTTTTTT. This codes for CASSFSGGGELFF. The gene calls are TRBV5-1 and TRBJ2-2; D uncertain. V lost 2 bases to trimming and J lost 7 bases, with 9 bases between them. Germline V gene sequence: CDR1 SGHRS, CDR2 YFSETQ. CDR3 size: 13 residues.

The CDR3 nucleotides read TGCAGCGTTGGGTCCCGGGGGGGCCACTCGCAGTATTTT. This gives the protein CSVGSRGGHSQYF. This rearrangement joins TRBV29-1 to TRBJ2-3, with 8 bases fitting TRBD2. This CDR3 is 13 amino acids long. V shed 4 bases and J 10 bases; nucleotides not matched to a gene: 10. Germline values: CDR1 SQVTM, CDR2 ANQGSEA.

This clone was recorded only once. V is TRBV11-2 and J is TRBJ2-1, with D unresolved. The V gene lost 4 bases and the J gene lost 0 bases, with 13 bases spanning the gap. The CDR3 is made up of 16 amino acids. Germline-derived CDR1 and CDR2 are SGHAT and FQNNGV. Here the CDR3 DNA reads TGTGCCAGCAGCTCTACGCGGCGGAGCTCCTACAATGAGCAGTTCTTC. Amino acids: CASSSTRRSSYNEQFF.

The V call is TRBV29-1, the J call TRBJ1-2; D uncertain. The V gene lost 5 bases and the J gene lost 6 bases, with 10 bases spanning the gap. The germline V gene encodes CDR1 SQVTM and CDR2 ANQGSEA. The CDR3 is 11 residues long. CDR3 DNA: TGCAGCGTTAGCCCCCAAGATGGCTACACCTTC. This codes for CSVSPQDGYTF.

Written as DNA, the CDR3 is TGTGCCAGCAGCTTAGGGCAGGGGGCCGCGGACACCATATATTTT. Amino acid sequence: CASSLGQGAADTIYF. The chain employs TRBV7-9 and TRBJ1-3; TRBD1 agrees at 8 bases. The CDR3 length is 15 residues. With 1 base clipped from V and 8 bases from J, the junction kept 7 bases outside the gene matches. CDR1 and CDR2 from the germline V gene are SEHNR and FQNEAQ (reference sequence).

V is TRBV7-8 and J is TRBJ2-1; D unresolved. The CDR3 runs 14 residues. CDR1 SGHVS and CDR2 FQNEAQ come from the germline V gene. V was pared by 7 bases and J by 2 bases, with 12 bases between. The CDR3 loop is CASKYSQAYNEQFF. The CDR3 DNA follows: TGTGCCAGCAAGTACTCCCAGGCCTACAATGAGCAGTTCTTC.

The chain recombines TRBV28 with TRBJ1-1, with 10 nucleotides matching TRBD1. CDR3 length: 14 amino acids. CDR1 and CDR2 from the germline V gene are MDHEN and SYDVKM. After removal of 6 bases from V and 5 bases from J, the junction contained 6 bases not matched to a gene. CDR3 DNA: TGTGCCAGCAGGAGGGACAGGGGTGGAACTGAAGCTTTCTTT. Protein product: CASRRDRGGTEAFF.

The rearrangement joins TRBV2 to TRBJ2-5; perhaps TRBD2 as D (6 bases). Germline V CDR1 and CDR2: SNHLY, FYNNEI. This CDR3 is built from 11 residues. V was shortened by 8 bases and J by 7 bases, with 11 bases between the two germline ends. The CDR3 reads CASREGGTQYF. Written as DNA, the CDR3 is TGTGCCAGCCGAGAGGGAGGGACCCAGTACTTC.

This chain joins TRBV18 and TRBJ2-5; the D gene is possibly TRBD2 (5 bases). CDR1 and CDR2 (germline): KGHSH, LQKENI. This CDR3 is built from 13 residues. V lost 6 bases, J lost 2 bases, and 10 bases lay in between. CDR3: CASSRGAQETQYF. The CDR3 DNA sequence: TGTGCCAGCTCTCGGGGAGCGCAAGAGACCCAGTACTTC.

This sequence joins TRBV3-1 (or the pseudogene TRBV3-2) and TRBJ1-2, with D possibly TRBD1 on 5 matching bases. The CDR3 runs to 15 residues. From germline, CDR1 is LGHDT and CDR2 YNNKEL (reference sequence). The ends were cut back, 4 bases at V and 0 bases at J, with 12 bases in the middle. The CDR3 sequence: CASSRGAGPNYGYTF. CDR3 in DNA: TGTGCCAGCAGCCGCGGGGCTGGCCCTAACTATGGCTACACCTTC.

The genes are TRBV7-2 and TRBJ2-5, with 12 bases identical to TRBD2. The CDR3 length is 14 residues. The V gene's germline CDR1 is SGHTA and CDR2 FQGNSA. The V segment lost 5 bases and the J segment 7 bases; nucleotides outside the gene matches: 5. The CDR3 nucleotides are TGTGCCAGCAGCCCAGAACTAGCGGGGGGGACCCAGTACTTC. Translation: CASSPELAGGTQYF.

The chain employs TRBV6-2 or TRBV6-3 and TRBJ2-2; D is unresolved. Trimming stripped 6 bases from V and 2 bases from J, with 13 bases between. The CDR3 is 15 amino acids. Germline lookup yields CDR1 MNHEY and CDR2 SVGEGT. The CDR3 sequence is CASRPLLDNTGELFF. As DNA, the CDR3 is TGTGCCAGCAGACCTCTTCTAGACAACACCGGGGAGCTGTTTTTT.

The CDR3 sequence is CASSVRGEGSQPQHF. The CDR3 nucleotides are TGTGCCAGTAGCGTCAGGGGAGAAGGAAGTCAGCCCCAGCATTTT. This chain links TRBV19 with TRBJ1-5; maybe TRBD1 (6 bases). Germline V gene sequence: CDR1 LNHDA, CDR2 SQIVND (reference sequence). This CDR3 spans 15 amino acids. The V gene lost 6 bases and the J gene lost 6 bases, with 18 bases spanning the gap.